This TCR beta chain was obtained from a study of CXCR3-negative and CXCR3-positive naive CD8 T cells. General study findings and limits: The study found that naive CXCR3-negative and CXCR3-positive cells shared TRBV-TRBJ usage, while memory cells differed. With CXCR3 expression partially decreased after cryopreservation, most assays relied on fresh PBMCs.

5' RACE that incorporated UMI labels was used to prepare the TRB cDNA libraries. TCRdb re-called the 5' RACE reads; one entry per CDR3 protein, DNA not given. This sample's clone table lists about 23,000 distinct CDR3 sequences. Germline V gene sequence: CDR1 MRHNA, CDR2 SNTAGT. There are 17 residues in the CDR3. In regard to this clonotype: Its target is unknown.

Each CD8+ T cell subset was flow-sorted in triplicate. Every sort contained 300,000 or so cells. The material sequenced was memory CD8+ T cells from blood. The receptor comes from a human donor in good health. Some clones in this sample may be carry-over from other donors' samples. V is TRBV6-4 and J is TRBJ2-3; TCRdb reports TRBD2, a call that lacks DNA to check it against. The CDR3 loop is CASSDSGASGGVNTQYF.